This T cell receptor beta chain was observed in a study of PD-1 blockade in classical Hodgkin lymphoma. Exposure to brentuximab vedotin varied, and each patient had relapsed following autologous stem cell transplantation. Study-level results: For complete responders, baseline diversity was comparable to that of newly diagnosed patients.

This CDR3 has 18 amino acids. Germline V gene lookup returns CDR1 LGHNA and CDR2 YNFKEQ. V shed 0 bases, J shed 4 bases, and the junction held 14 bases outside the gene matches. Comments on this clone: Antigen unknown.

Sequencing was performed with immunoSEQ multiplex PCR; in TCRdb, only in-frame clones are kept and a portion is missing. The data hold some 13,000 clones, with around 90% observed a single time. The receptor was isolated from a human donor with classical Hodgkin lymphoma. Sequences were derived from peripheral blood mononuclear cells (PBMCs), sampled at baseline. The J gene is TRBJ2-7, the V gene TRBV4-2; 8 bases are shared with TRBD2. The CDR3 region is CASSQDSWVAGISYEQYF. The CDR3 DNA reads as TGTGCCAGCAGCCAAGATTCGTGGGTAGCGGGGATCTCATACGAGCAGTACTTC.